Following are 31 T cell receptor beta chains from one sample sequenced in a study of shared clonotypes between healthy human individuals. Naive CD8 cells lacked CD45RO, underwent positive selection for CCR7 and left out terminally differentiated effector memory CD45RA+ cells. Using immunoSEQ multiplex PCR, the repertoire was profiled, and TCRdb retains in-frame clones only, with some absent. The table lists about 1,800,000 clones, just under 95% of them singletons. The sequencing sample was made of naive CD8+ T cells sorted from blood. Source of these receptors: a man between 18 and 35 years old in good health.

Turning to this clone: Other DNA sequences of this sample code for an identical CDR3. The rearrangement joins TRBV5-1 to TRBJ2-5, with TRBD1 matching over 8 bases. J lost 5 bases, V lost 2 bases, and 5 bases had no gene match. The CDR3 extends over 14 amino acids. Germline CDR1 reads SGHRS; CDR2 reads YFSETQ. CDR3 region: CASSLGQGSETQYF. The CDR3 DNA sequence: TGCGCCAGCAGCTTAGGACAGGGTTCGGAGACCCAGTACTTC.

This clone was seen just once. This chain uses TRBV11-2 with TRBJ2-7; unclear D gene. The CDR3 length is 17 residues. Germline assignment: CDR1 SGHAT and CDR2 FQNNGV. Trimming took off 0 bases at V and 0 bases at J, with 15 bases between the two ends. The CDR3 DNA reads as TGTGCCAGCAGCTTAGACGCAGGCCAGAGCAGCTCCTACGAGCAGTACTTC. It codes for CASSLDAGQSSSYEQYF. The variable domain in full, completed from reference TRBV11-2 and TRBJ2-7, reads EAGVAQSPRYKIIEKRQSVAFWCNPISGHATLYWYQQILGQGPKLLIQFQNNGVVDDSQLPKDRFSAERLKGVDSTLKIQPAKLEDSAVYLCASSLDAGQSSSYEQYFGPGTRLTVT.

This chain uses TRBV27 with TRBJ2-2; the D gene could be TRBD1 or TRBD2 (5 bases each). The V gene lost 2 bases and the J gene lost 1 base, with 11 bases spanning the gap. The CDR3 is 16 amino acids. Germline V gene lookup returns CDR1 MNHEY and CDR2 SMNVEV (reference sequence). CDR3 loop: CASSLMGPLNTGELFF. The CDR3 DNA is TGTGCCAGCAGTTTAATGGGACCGCTGAACACCGGGGAGCTGTTTTTT.

Points on this clone: The same CDR3 arises from other DNA sequences in this sample as well. The chain carries TRBV27 and TRBJ1-5; 10 positions agree with TRBD1. The CDR3 length is 14 residues. Trimming at V came to 8 bases and at J to 2 bases, leaving 3 bases not matched to a gene. From germline, CDR1 is MNHEY and CDR2 SMNVEV (reference sequence). The CDR3 protein is CASRTGGGNQPQHF. Written as DNA, the CDR3 is TGTGCCAGCCGGACAGGGGGGGGCAATCAGCCCCAGCATTTT.

The chain is built from TRBV5-4 and TRBJ2-7; D remains unclear. The CDR3 runs to 13 residues. Germline V lookup: CDR1 SGHNT, CDR2 YYREEE (reference sequence). Trimming removed 4 bases at V and 4 bases at J, with 12 bases between. The CDR3 is CASSVRPTYEQYF. DNA of the CDR3: TGTGCCAGCAGCGTGAGACCTACTTACGAGCAGTACTTC.

V is TRBV11-2 and J is TRBJ2-1; possibly TRBD1 or TRBD2 for D (6 bases each). Trimming cost V 1 base and J 6 bases, with 13 bases left between them. This CDR3 has 15 amino acids. Germline-derived CDR1 and CDR2 are SGHAT and FQNNGV. The CDR3 DNA follows: TGTGCCAGCAGCTTAGGCCGTGAGGGGGGCAATGAGCAGTTCTTC. Translated: CASSLGREGGNEQFF.

With respect to this clone: Different DNA sequences within this sample yield the same CDR3. The chain links TRBV30 to TRBJ1-1, with D perhaps matching TRBD1 (5 bases). Trimming shortened V by 5 bases and J by 5 bases, and 9 bases separated the two germline ends. The CDR3 has 11 amino acids. Germline V gene lookup returns CDR1 GTSNPN and CDR2 SVGIG (reference sequence). The CDR3 region has the DNA TGTGCCTGGGGGGGAGGGACTGAAGCTTTCTTT. Translation: CAWGGGTEAFF. The whole variable domain, remainder taken from reference TRBV30 and TRBJ1-1, is SQTIHQWPATLVQPVGSPLSLECTVEGTSNPNLYWYRQAAGRGLQLLFYSVGIGQISSEVPQNLSASRPQDRQFILSSKKLLLSDSGFYLCAWGGGTEAFFGQGTRLTVV.

CDR3 coding DNA: TGTGCCATCAGTGAGGCTAAGGGGGAGAGAGACTATGGCTACACCTTC. It encodes CAISEAKGERDYGYTF. This chain joins TRBV10-3 and TRBJ1-2; D might be TRBD1 (6 bases). This CDR3 is built from 16 residues. V lost 2 bases to trimming and J lost 3 bases, with 16 bases between them. The germline gives CDR1 ENHRY, CDR2 SYGVKD.

This rearrangement joins TRBV21-1 to TRBJ1-5. TRBV21-1 is a recognized pseudogene. CDR3 length: 14 residues. This CDR3 is CASSKASLIQPQHF. CDR3 nucleotide sequence: TGTGCCAGCAGCAAAGCCTCTCTGATTCAGCCCCAGCATTTT.

The chain carries TRBV28 and TRBJ1-5; D is ambiguous. V lost 0 bases and J 3 bases, leaving 6 bases between the germline ends. CDR3 length: 14 residues. CDR1 MDHEN and CDR2 SYDVKM come from the germline V gene. The CDR3 sequence: CASSLWGYNQPQHF. DNA of the CDR3: TGTGCCAGCAGTTTATGGGGTTACAATCAGCCCCAGCATTTT.

V gene TRBV9 combines with J gene TRBJ1-1; D is ambiguous. The CDR3 extends over 15 amino acids. Trimming removed 0 bases at V and 1 base at J, with 10 bases between. The germline V gene encodes CDR1 SGDLS and CDR2 YYNGEE. The CDR3 reads CASSVGAGPNTEAFF. The DNA of the CDR3 is TGTGCCAGCAGCGTAGGGGCAGGCCCGAACACTGAAGCTTTCTTT.

The chain combines TRBV28 with TRBJ1-5, with 7 nucleotides matching TRBD1. This CDR3 is built from 16 residues. From germline, CDR1 is MDHEN and CDR2 SYDVKM. V dropped 2 bases and J dropped 7; count of bases not matched to a gene: 11. The CDR3 DNA is TGTGCCAGCAGTTTAGGCCCCCAGGGGGACCACCAGCCCCAGCATTTT. Protein sequence: CASSLGPQGDHQPQHF. Combining the CDR3 with reference TRBV28 and TRBJ1-5 gives the whole variable domain DVKVTQSSRYLVKRTGEKVFLECVQDMDHENMFWYRQDPGLGLRLIYFSYDVKMKEKGDIPEGYSVSREKKERFSLILESASTNQTSMYLCASSLGPQGDHQPQHFGDGTRLSIL.

The chain carries TRBV27 and TRBJ1-2; a weak D match, TRBD1 (6 bases). Germline V gives CDR1 MNHEY, CDR2 SMNVEV (reference sequence). The CDR3 loop spans 15 amino acids. V shed 2 bases and J shed 0 bases, with 10 bases lying between them. CDR3 in DNA: TGTGCCAGCAGTTTACGGGGGGCCCCTAACTATGGCTACACCTTC. Encoded protein: CASSLRGAPNYGYTF.

The chain couples TRBV4-3 to TRBJ2-1, with 7 bases identical to TRBD2. Trimming cost V 1 base and J 6 bases; bases outside gene matches: 3. CDR3 length equals 14 residues. Germline CDR1 LGHNA, CDR2 YSLEER. The CDR3 loop is CASSQGLAANEQFF. The CDR3 DNA reads TGCGCCAGCAGCCAAGGACTAGCCGCCAATGAGCAGTTCTTC.

The V call is TRBV6-4, the J call TRBJ2-7; no firm D call. V lost 3 bases to trimming and J lost 4 bases, with 10 bases between them. CDR1 is MRHNA, CDR2 SNTAGT, per germline. CDR3 length: 13 amino acids. The CDR3 loop reads CASSESVGYEQYF. The CDR3, as DNA: TGTGCCAGCAGTGAATCGGTCGGGTACGAGCAGTACTTC.

In its sample, this clone was seen once. The CDR3 here is CASSDRGGIVDGYTF. The CDR3 region has the DNA TGTGCCAGCAGCGACAGGGGGGGAATTGTGGATGGCTACACCTTC. The chain recombines TRBV27 with TRBJ1-2, with 9 bases aligning to TRBD1. The ends lost 6 bases at V and 6 bases at J; junction bases unmatched: 11. The CDR3 totals 15 residues. Germline V gene lookup returns CDR1 MNHEY and CDR2 SMNVEV (reference sequence).

This chain joins TRBV4-1 and TRBJ2-2; D ambiguous. The CDR3 contains 14 residues. CDR1 and CDR2 (germline): MGHRA, YSYEKL. Trimming shortened V by 3 bases and J by 6 bases, and 11 bases separated the two germline ends. CDR3 sequence: CASSHPGSPGELFF. The CDR3 coding sequence is TGCGCCAGCAGCCACCCAGGAAGCCCCGGGGAGCTGTTTTTT.

The sample holds one count of this clone. V and J are TRBV27 and TRBJ1-1; no clear D. CDR3 length: 13 amino acids. The V end lost 2 bases, the J end lost 6 bases, and 10 bases lay between the germline ends. Germline CDR1 MNHEY, CDR2 SMNVEV (reference sequence). CDR3 nucleotide sequence: TGTGCCAGCAGTTTACGGGGAGTCGCTGAAGCTTTCTTT. This gives the protein CASSLRGVAEAFF.

V usage is TRBV7-9 and J usage is TRBJ2-2, with D possibly TRBD1 on 6 matching bases. V was pared by 5 bases and J by 0 bases, with 10 bases between. The CDR3 is 15 amino acids. Germline V gene data show CDR1 as SEHNR and CDR2 as FQNEAQ (reference sequence). As DNA, the CDR3 is TGTGCCAGCAGCACCTGGACAGCGAACACCGGGGAGCTGTTTTTT. Its protein is CASSTWTANTGELFF.

The J gene is TRBJ1-4, the V gene TRBV2; TRBD1 agrees at 7 bases. CDR3 size: 17 residues. J was trimmed by 7 bases and V by 6 bases; bases with no gene match: 17. Germline CDR1 reads SNHLY; CDR2 reads FYNNEI. Written as DNA, the CDR3 is TGTGCCAGCAGGGGGACAGACCCACAAACCCGTGGTGAAAAACTGTTTTTT. Amino acid sequence: CASRGTDPQTRGEKLFF.

The chain combines TRBV5-1 with TRBJ2-1; 8 bases map to TRBD2. V was pared by 4 bases and J by 0 bases, with 9 bases of the junction left unmatched. CDR1 and CDR2 (germline): SGHRS, YFSETQ. CDR3 length: 17 residues. CDR3 sequence (DNA): TGCGCCAGCAGCCCCGCAACTAGCGGTAGCTCCTACAATGAGCAGTTCTTC. Its protein product is CASSPATSGSSYNEQFF. Based on the CDR3 plus reference TRBV5-1 and TRBJ2-1, the full variable domain is KAGVTQTPRYLIKTRGQQVTLSCSPISGHRSVSWYQQTPGQGLQFLFEYFSETQRNKGNFPGRFSGRQFSNSRSEMNVSTLELGDSALYLCASSPATSGSSYNEQFFGPGTRLTVL.

The J gene is TRBJ1-2, the V gene TRBV15, with D possibly TRBD1 on 5 matching bases. The CDR3 sequence is 15 residues long. The V gene's germline CDR1 is LNHNV and CDR2 YYDKDF (reference sequence). V was cut by 0 bases and J by 6 bases, with 14 bases left in between. The CDR3 sequence is CATSRDTGERNGYTF. CDR3 DNA: TGTGCCACCAGCAGAGATACGGGGGAACGGAATGGCTACACCTTC.

This sequence joins TRBV19 and TRBJ2-1; tentatively, D is TRBD2 (6 bases). V was pared by 3 bases and J by 5 bases, with 26 bases between. Per the germline V gene, CDR1 is LNHDA and CDR2 is SQIVND (reference sequence). The length of the CDR3 is 19 residues. DNA for the CDR3: TGTGCCAGTAGTATCTCGGCCCTGACTAGTTGGATGGGAAACAATGAGCAGTTCTTC. It specifies CASSISALTSWMGNNEQFF.

This clone showed up just once. The J gene is TRBJ1-3, the V gene TRBV6-6; perhaps TRBD1 as D (6 bases). In germline, CDR1 is MNHNY, CDR2 SVGAGI (reference sequence). The V and J ends lost 0 bases and 0 bases respectively, with 9 bases between them. The CDR3 extends over 16 amino acids. The DNA of the CDR3 is TGTGCCAGCAGTTACTCGCTACAGGGCTCTGGAAACACCATATATTTT. Its translation is CASSYSLQGSGNTIYF.

This clone showed up just once. The V call is TRBV7-5, the J call TRBJ2-7; TRBD2 reflects the table's D call only, with no check against the DNA. TRBV7-5 is a pseudogene segment. The CDR3 loop spans 17 amino acids. CDR3 coding DNA: TGTGCCAGTAGACGTTGTGGGCTAGCGGGAGTCCCCTACGAGCAGTACTTC. As protein: CASRRCGLAGVPYEQYF.

The V call is TRBV5-4, the J call TRBJ2-2, with 12 positions matching TRBD2. V was clipped by 1 base and J by 5 bases; unmatched bases: 3. The CDR3 runs 16 residues. Germline loops: CDR1 SGHNT, CDR2 YYREEE (reference sequence). The CDR3 reads CASSLPSGGATGELFF. The CDR3 DNA follows: TGTGCCAGCAGCTTGCCTAGCGGGGGGGCTACCGGGGAGCTGTTTTTT.

The chain carries TRBV7-2 and TRBJ2-7, with a tentative D call TRBD1 (5 bases). Germline CDR1 and CDR2: SGHTA and FQGNSA. The V gene lost 5 bases and the J gene lost 4 bases, with 9 bases spanning the gap. The CDR3 length is 12 residues. CDR3 residues: CASSNDRYEQYF. The CDR3 region has the DNA TGTGCCAGCAGCAATGACAGATACGAGCAGTACTTC.

V gene TRBV10-3 combines with J gene TRBJ2-3; no reliable D call. Between the trimmed V and J ends, which lost 0 bases and 2 bases, there was a span of 9 bases. CDR1 is ENHRY, CDR2 SYGVKD, per germline. This CDR3 region has 15 residues. For the CDR3, the DNA is TGTGCCATCAGTGAGTCTGACACCTTCACAGATACGCAGTATTTT. Translating gives CAISESDTFTDTQYF.

The V call is TRBV6-1, the J call TRBJ2-3; 12 nucleotides line up with TRBD2. The germline gives CDR1 MNHNS, CDR2 SASEGT. The junction had 6 bases not matched to a gene; V was cut back by 3 bases and J by 5 bases. The length of the CDR3 is 16 residues. This CDR3 reads CASSETSGGSEDTQYF. The CDR3 DNA reads TGTGCCAGCAGTGAGACTAGCGGGGGATCTGAAGATACGCAGTATTTT.

CDR3 in amino acids: CASSFIAGGNEQYF. The CDR3 coding sequence is TGTGCCAGCAGCTTCATAGCGGGAGGTAACGAGCAGTACTTC. V and J are TRBV11-2 and TRBJ2-7; 10 nucleotides line up with TRBD2. The germline gives CDR1 SGHAT, CDR2 FQNNGV. The CDR3 length is 14 residues. V shed 3 bases and J 5 bases; nucleotides not matched to a gene: 4.

The sample holds a few counts of this clone. This specimen includes other DNA sequences encoding the same CDR3. CDR3 nucleotides: TGTGCCAGCAGCCTACAGGGGGGCACTGAAGCTTTCTTT. Encoded protein: CASSLQGGTEAFF. V is TRBV9 and J is TRBJ1-1; 8 bases are a match to TRBD1. The germline CDR1 and CDR2 sequences are SGDLS and YYNGEE. V lost 4 bases to trimming and J lost 4 bases; unmatched junction nucleotides: 3. The CDR3 loop spans 13 amino acids.